The 27 T cell receptor beta chains given below trace back to one sample, sequenced in a study of blood T cell repertoires in COVID-19. Measured with immunoSEQ multiplex PCR; TCRdb has only the in-frame clones, and not every one. The table includes approximately 88,000 clones, around 90% detected once. Material: peripheral blood. The receptors here all came from a male donor with acute or convalescent COVID-19.

V is TRBV19 and J is TRBJ1-1; 7 positions agree with TRBD1. This CDR3 spans 15 amino acids. In germline, CDR1 is LNHDA, CDR2 SQIVND (reference sequence). J lost 0 bases, V lost 5 bases, and 6 bases had no gene match. CDR3 sequence: CASSVKQGMNTEAFF. CDR3 DNA: TGTGCCAGTAGTGTCAAACAGGGGATGAACACTGAAGCTTTCTTT.

J is TRBJ1-1 and V is TRBV4-2; perhaps TRBD1 as D (5 bases). CDR1 and CDR2 (germline): LGHNA, YNFKEQ. Trimming removed 0 bases from V and 1 base from J, with 12 bases in between. This CDR3 region has 16 residues. Here the CDR3 reads CASSQDLGQGNTEAFF. Here the CDR3 DNA reads TGTGCCAGCAGCCAAGATCTGGGGCAGGGGAACACTGAAGCTTTCTTT.

The gene calls are TRBV5-1 and TRBJ1-1; no definite D call. Trimming shortened V by 1 base and J by 6 bases, and 7 bases separated the two germline ends. The CDR3 sequence is 12 residues long. Germline CDR1 is SGHRS and CDR2 is YFSETQ. CDR3 amino acids: CASSLQEAEAFF. The CDR3 DNA is TGCGCCAGCAGCTTGCAGGAGGCTGAAGCTTTCTTT.

V usage is TRBV6-5 and J usage is TRBJ2-7, with 7 bases identical to TRBD1. The CDR3 spans 14 residues. J gave up 6 bases and V 0 bases, and 5 bases lay outside the gene matches. The germline V gene encodes CDR1 MNHEY and CDR2 SVGAGI. The CDR3 is CASSYSTGLREQYF. The CDR3 DNA follows: TGTGCCAGCAGTTACTCGACAGGGCTACGCGAGCAGTACTTC.

In its sample, this clone was seen once. The chain uses TRBV7-3 and TRBJ2-1; TRBD2 matches at 14 bases. The trim removed 5 bases at V and 9 bases at J, leaving 6 bases unmatched. CDR1 SGHTA and CDR2 FQGTGA come from the germline V gene. The CDR3 consists of 15 residues. The CDR3 here is CASSPTSGGASEQFF. CDR3 coding DNA: TGTGCCAGCAGCCCGACTAGCGGGGGGGCCTCTGAGCAGTTCTTC. Full variable domain (missing parts from reference TRBV7-3 and TRBJ2-1): GAGVSQTPSNKVTEKGKYVELRCDPISGHTALYWYRQSLGQGPEFLIYFQGTGAADDSGLPNDRFFAVRPEGSVSTLKIQRTERGDSAVYLCASSPTSGGASEQFFGPGTRLTVL.

This chain connects TRBV18 to TRBJ2-5, with 9 bases that match TRBD2. Germline values: CDR1 KGHSH, CDR2 LQKENI. J lost 2 bases, V lost 3 bases, and 4 bases had no gene match. The CDR3 is 15 amino acids. This CDR3 is CASSPRSGGQETQYF. Written as DNA, the CDR3 is TGTGCCAGCTCACCGCGGAGCGGGGGGCAAGAGACCCAGTACTTC. Filled out from reference TRBV18 and TRBJ2-5, the complete variable domain reads NAGVMQNPRHLVRRRGQEARLRCSPMKGHSHVYWYRQLPEEGLKFMVYLQKENIIDESGMPKERFSAEFPKEGPSILRIQQVVRGDSAAYFCASSPRSGGQETQYFGPGTRLLVL.

The rearrangement uses TRBV7-2 and TRBJ2-3; tentative D call: TRBD2 (7 bases). V lost 5 bases and J lost 1, with 19 bases in between. The CDR3 is 17 amino acids. The germline gives CDR1 SGHTA, CDR2 FQGNSA. The CDR3 reads CASSPDRSGTRTDTQYF. CDR3 bases: TGTGCCAGCAGCCCAGACCGGAGCGGGACACGCACAGATACGCAGTATTTT.

J is TRBJ2-2 and V is TRBV28; TRBD1 might be the D (6 bases). Looked up from germline, CDR1 is MDHEN and CDR2 is SYDVKM. V dropped 6 bases and J dropped 2 bases, with 13 bases sitting between them. This CDR3 is 15 amino acids long. The CDR3 sequence is CASRAWTVNTGELFF. The CDR3, as DNA: TGTGCCAGCAGGGCGTGGACAGTTAACACCGGGGAGCTGTTTTTT.

DNA of the CDR3: TGTGCCAGCTCCGGGACAGTAGATCAGCCCCAGCATTTT. Encoded protein: CASSGTVDQPQHF. The chain carries TRBV19 and TRBJ1-5; 7 bases agree with TRBD1. Germline V gives CDR1 LNHDA, CDR2 SQIVND (reference sequence). Trimming took 9 bases from V and 5 from J; bases not matched to a gene: 7. The CDR3 runs to 13 residues.

V is TRBV5-1 and J is TRBJ2-7; 7 bases are a match to TRBD1. Trimming at V came to 4 bases and at J to 3 bases, leaving 10 bases not matched to a gene. This CDR3 region has 15 residues. Germline-derived CDR1 and CDR2 are SGHRS and YFSETQ. In nucleotides, the CDR3 is TGCGCCAGCAGCCAGGACCCAGGGGGACACTACGAGCAGTACTTC. Protein sequence: CASSQDPGGHYEQYF.

This chain uses TRBV11-2 with TRBJ2-3, with D hard to call. Germline V lookup: CDR1 SGHAT, CDR2 FQNNGV. Deletions cut 4 bases from V and 6 bases from J, with 11 bases between. There are 13 residues in the CDR3. CDR3 sequence: CASSSIVFDTQYF. CDR3 nucleotides: TGTGCCAGCAGCTCCATAGTATTCGATACGCAGTATTTT.

This clone was seen a single time. The CDR3 spells CAWSPTLSAGNTIYF. In DNA form, the CDR3 reads TGTGCCTGGAGTCCTACCCTATCTGCTGGAAACACCATATATTTT. This chain links TRBV30 with TRBJ1-3; D unclear. The CDR3 covers 15 residues. Trimming shortened V by 2 bases and J by 2 bases, and 13 bases separated the two germline ends. In germline, CDR1 is GTSNPN, CDR2 SVGIG (reference sequence).

The V gene is TRBV3-1 (or the pseudogene TRBV3-2), the J gene TRBJ2-1; 15 bases fit TRBD2. The germline V gene encodes CDR1 LGHDT and CDR2 YNNKEL (reference sequence). CDR3 length equals 17 residues. After removal of 5 bases from V and 7 bases from J, the junction contained 9 bases not matched to a gene. The CDR3 is CASSYGLAGGQGNEQFF. The CDR3 nucleotides are TGTGCCAGCAGCTATGGACTAGCGGGGGGGCAGGGGAATGAGCAGTTCTTC.

The V call is TRBV7-9, the J call TRBJ1-4; a weak D match, TRBD1 (6 bases). Trimming pared 5 bases from V and 4 bases from J, leaving 11 bases between. CDR1 and CDR2 (germline): SEHNR, FQNEAQ (reference sequence). CDR3 length: 14 amino acids. Written as DNA, the CDR3 is TGTGCCAGCAGCGGAGGACAGTATAATGAAAAACTGTTTTTT. Its translation is CASSGGQYNEKLFF.

The rearrangement links TRBV11-3 to TRBJ2-3, with D possibly being TRBD2 (5 bases). The germline V gene has CDR1 SGHNT and CDR2 YENEEA. This CDR3 is built from 14 residues. The V end lost 3 bases, the J end lost 2 bases, and 9 bases lay between the germline ends. This CDR3 is CASSFGSVTDTQYF. For the CDR3, the DNA is TGTGCCAGCAGCTTTGGTAGCGTCACAGATACGCAGTATTTT.

This chain connects TRBV6-5 to TRBJ2-5; 9 bases line up with TRBD1. Unmatched junction bases numbered 5, after V lost 4 bases and J lost 5 bases. Looked up from germline, CDR1 is MNHEY and CDR2 is SVGAGI. There are 14 residues in the CDR3. The CDR3 region has the DNA TGTGCCAGCAGTTGGGGACAGGGTGGGGAGACCCAGTACTTC. As protein: CASSWGQGGETQYF.

CDR3 sequence (DNA): TGCAGCGTTGAAGGCGGAGGAGCTCCCTTCGGCACCGGGGAGCTGTTTTTT. Its protein is CSVEGGGAPFGTGELFF. This rearrangement joins TRBV29-1 to TRBJ2-2; TRBD2 is a possible D gene (5 bases). The length of the CDR3 is 17 residues. V gave up 1 base and J gave up 4 bases, with 19 bases separating them. Germline V gives CDR1 SQVTM, CDR2 ANQGSEA.

V is TRBV9 and J is TRBJ1-1, with TRBD1 identical over 11 bases. CDR3 size: 16 residues. V was pared by 4 bases and J by 3 bases, with 8 bases of the junction left unmatched. Germline V lookup: CDR1 SGDLS, CDR2 YYNGEE. CDR3 DNA sequence: TGTGCCAGCAGCTCCGGGACAGGGGGTCGCGACACTGAAGCTTTCTTT. Its translation: CASSSGTGGRDTEAFF. Drawing the rest from reference TRBV9 and TRBJ1-1, the complete variable domain is DSGVTQTPKHLITATGQRVTLRCSPRSGDLSVYWYQQSLDQGLQFLIQYYNGEERAKGNILERFSAQQFPDLHSELNLSSLELGDSALYFCASSSGTGGRDTEAFFGQGTRLTVV.

The chain has TRBV5-5 and TRBJ2-3, with a possible D match to TRBD2 (5 bases). CDR1 is SGHKS and CDR2 is YYEKEE in the germline V gene (reference sequence). The V and J ends lost 3 bases and 4 bases respectively, with 9 bases between them. CDR3 size: 13 residues. As DNA, the CDR3 is TGTGCCAGCAGCTCCCAGAGGGCAGATACGCAGTATTTT. Translation gives CASSSQRADTQYF.

The chain employs TRBV6-6 and TRBJ1-2; 8 positions match TRBD1. The CDR3 is 13 amino acids. V shed 10 bases, J shed 4 bases, and the junction held 8 bases outside the gene matches. Germline loops: CDR1 MNHNY, CDR2 SVGAGI (reference sequence). CDR3 residues: CATSLGTGYGYTF. In DNA form, the CDR3 reads TGTGCCACCTCATTGGGGACAGGCTATGGCTACACCTTC.

The J gene is TRBJ2-1, the V gene TRBV15; 9 bases are shared with TRBD2. V shed 0 bases, J shed 7 bases, and the junction held 10 bases outside the gene matches. The length of the CDR3 is 17 residues. Germline V gene lookup returns CDR1 LNHNV and CDR2 YYDKDF (reference sequence). This CDR3 reads CATSRDGLSGGNNEQFF. DNA for the CDR3: TGTGCCACCAGCAGAGATGGCCTTAGCGGGGGTAATAATGAGCAGTTCTTC.

This chain links TRBV11-1 with TRBJ2-1; 8 bases match TRBD2. Trimming at V came to 4 bases and at J to 6 bases, leaving 8 bases not matched to a gene. The germline CDR1 and CDR2 sequences are SGHAT and FQDESV (reference sequence). The CDR3 totals 15 residues. This chain's CDR3 is CASSSRTGGVNEQFF. In DNA form, the CDR3 reads TGTGCCAGCAGCTCCCGCACCGGGGGGGTCAATGAGCAGTTCTTC.

The V gene is TRBV30, the J gene TRBJ1-1, with 8 positions matching TRBD1. V lost 8 bases, J lost 6 bases, and 8 bases stayed unmatched. This CDR3 spans 12 amino acids. The germline gives CDR1 GTSNPN, CDR2 SVGIG (reference sequence). The CDR3 DNA is TGTGCCAGCGACAGGGGAGGAGCTGAAGCTTTCTTT. Translating it yields CASDRGGAEAFF.

The CDR3 sequence: CSVAGVGQPQHF. The CDR3 DNA reads TGCAGCGTTGCAGGGGTCGGTCAGCCCCAGCATTTT. The chain is built from TRBV29-1 and TRBJ1-5; D is possibly TRBD1 (6 bases). This CDR3 has 12 amino acids. Germline V CDR1 and CDR2: SQVTM, ANQGSEA. Trimming shortened V by 4 bases and J by 6 bases, and 10 bases separated the two germline ends.

The V and J genes are TRBV6-5 and TRBJ1-1; 7 positions match TRBD1. Per the germline V gene, CDR1 is MNHEY and CDR2 is SVGAGI. Unmatched junction bases numbered 3, after V lost 6 bases and J lost 5 bases. The CDR3 runs 12 residues. Here the CDR3 reads CASRQGQTEAFF. For the CDR3, the DNA is TGTGCCAGCAGACAGGGGCAAACTGAAGCTTTCTTT.

The CDR3 sequence is CASPMGGEVYNSPLHF. CDR3 nucleotide sequence: TGTGCCAGCCCTATGGGGGGTGAAGTGTATAATTCACCCCTCCACTTT. The chain employs TRBV19 and TRBJ1-6, with D possibly TRBD1 on 5 matching bases. V was pared by 9 bases and J by 4 bases, with 19 bases between. This CDR3 has 16 residues. Germline values: CDR1 LNHDA, CDR2 SQIVND (reference sequence).

The chain uses TRBV11-2 and TRBJ2-2; no definite D call. V was cut by 1 base and J by 6 bases, with 6 bases left in between. The length of the CDR3 is 13 residues. Germline V lookup: CDR1 SGHAT, CDR2 FQNNGV. The CDR3 DNA follows: TGTGCCAGCAGCTTAGTCCCGGCCGGGGAGCTGTTTTTT. Protein product: CASSLVPAGELFF.